This T cell receptor (beta chain) was found in a study of OX40 agonist ivuxolimab in advanced cancers. V lost 6 bases to trimming and J lost 10 bases; unmatched junction nucleotides: 5. Per germline, CDR1 KGHSH and CDR2 LQKENI. The CDR3 has 13 amino acids. Profiling relied on immunoSEQ multiplex PCR, and the TCRdb table lists in-frame clones only, not all of them. The sample consists of 75,000 to 95,000 clones, about 90% of them appearing once. The chain uses TRBV18 and TRBJ2-6, with 8 bases lining up with TRBD1. The receptor was isolated from an adult with an advanced solid tumor such as melanoma, head and neck, liver or kidney cancer. Here the sequenced sample was CD4+ or CD8+ T cells sorted from blood, taken in a trial of the OX40 agonist ivuxolimab. The CDR3 here is CASSTTGDNVLTF. CDR3 bases: TGTGCCAGCTCGACGACAGGGGATAACGTCCTGACTTTC.